This T cell receptor (beta chain) appears in the sequencing data of a study of regulatory T cells in long-lasting Graves disease. Time point specified: newly diagnosed GD, antithyroid drugs for less than 3 months. RNA extracted from PBMCs served as the sequencing template. This clonotype was seen a few times. Its antigen is unidentified. Building the TCR beta libraries relied on iRepertoire HTBI primers, and CDR3 regions underwent Arm-PCR. In TCRdb, the multiplex PCR reads were re-called with MiXCR into one record per CDR3 protein. The table shows about half a million distinct CDR3 sequences, with more than 10% occurring only once. Study-level findings and limits: When disease was persistent, TRBV28, TRBJ1-2 and TRBJ2-5 were the favored segments.

Germline lookup yields CDR1 MNHNS and CDR2 SASEGT. The V and J ends lost 6 bases and 2 bases, in that order; junction bases with no gene match: 12. The CDR3 has 17 residues. These same data were also listed under a study on T cells in Graves' hyperthyroidism and ophthalmopathy.

The sequence was obtained from a woman under 40 with Graves disease. The V call is TRBV6-1, the J call TRBJ2-7; 11 nucleotides match TRBD2. This material consisted of peripheral blood mononuclear cells (PBMCs), taken at new diagnosis, from a patient treated with antithyroid drugs. The CDR3 nucleotides read TGTGCCAGCAGCAAGACTAGCGGGGTGATCGCCCCCTACGAGCAGTACTTC. Translating gives CASSKTSGVIAPYEQYF.